Presented here are 17 T cell receptor beta chains from one specimen sequenced in a study of control samples from healthy donors and cancer patients. Profiling relied on immunoSEQ multiplex PCR, and the TCRdb table lists in-frame clones only, not all of them. The sample contains fewer than 200,000 clones, approximately 94% of which appear only once. The source material was PBMCs. These receptors came from a man in his sixties with colorectal cancer.

This chain joins TRBV9 and TRBJ2-1, with 9 bases fitting TRBD1. Germline CDR1 reads SGDLS; CDR2 reads YYNGEE. This CDR3 region has 16 residues. Unmatched junction bases numbered 9, after V lost 4 bases and J lost 4 bases. The CDR3: CASSIQGQGAYNEQFF. CDR3 sequence (DNA): TGTGCCAGCAGCATCCAGGGACAGGGTGCGTACAATGAGCAGTTCTTC.

The CDR3: CASSLTQGPYEQYF. Here the CDR3 DNA reads TGCGCCAGCAGCTTGACCCAGGGCCCCTACGAGCAGTACTTC. This chain uses TRBV5-1 with TRBJ2-7; TRBD1 might be the D (5 bases). The V end lost 1 base, the J end lost 2 bases, and 10 bases lay between the germline ends. CDR3 length: 14 amino acids. Germline V gene lookup returns CDR1 SGHRS and CDR2 YFSETQ.

The chain employs TRBV7-9 and TRBJ1-4; 10 nucleotides align to TRBD1. The CDR3 consists of 13 residues. Trimming cost V 4 bases and J 10 bases; bases outside gene matches: 3. Germline loops: CDR1 SEHNR, CDR2 FQNEAQ (reference sequence). CDR3 in amino acids: CASSSDRGAKLFF. DNA for the CDR3: TGTGCCAGCAGCTCGGACAGGGGGGCAAAACTGTTTTTT.

The chain carries TRBV27 and TRBJ2-7, with 9 bases lining up with TRBD1. The V gene's germline CDR1 is MNHEY and CDR2 SMNVEV (reference sequence). The ends lost 6 bases at V and 9 bases at J; junction bases unmatched: 15. This CDR3 is built from 15 residues. The CDR3: CASRATGGVRFGQYF. The CDR3 DNA sequence: TGTGCCAGCAGGGCAACAGGGGGCGTAAGGTTCGGGCAGTACTTC.

The chain has TRBV21-1 and TRBJ2-7; the table's D gene call, TRBD2, was not cross checked with the DNA. TRBV21-1 is assigned pseudogene status. CDR3 length: 16 residues. The CDR3 sequence is CASSKASGTSSYEQYF. CDR3 coding DNA: TGTGCCAGCAGCAAAGCGAGCGGGACATCGTCCTACGAGCAGTACTTC.

This chain joins TRBV7-8 and TRBJ1-1, with no clear D. There are 13 residues in the CDR3. From germline, CDR1 is SGHVS and CDR2 FQNEAQ. Trimming removed 7 bases at V and 2 bases at J, with 11 bases between. The DNA for the CDR3 is TGTGCCAGCACTCTCGCCATAAACACTGAAGCTTTCTTT. Translated, it gives CASTLAINTEAFF. Drawing the rest from reference TRBV7-8 and TRBJ1-1, the complete variable domain is GAGVSQSPRYKVAKRGQDVALRCDPISGHVSLFWYQQALGQGPEFLTYFQNEAQLDKSGLPSDRFFAERPEGSVSTLKIQRTQQEDSAVYLCASTLAINTEAFFGQGTRLTVV.

V gene TRBV12-3 or TRBV12-4 combines with J gene TRBJ2-3; D perhaps matches TRBD1 (5 bases). Trimming took 6 bases from V and 1 from J, leaving 8 bases between them. CDR3 size: 13 residues. The CDR3 DNA is TGTGCCAGCAGCTCCAGGGGCACAGATACGCAGTATTTT. Translation gives CASSSRGTDTQYF.

The J gene is TRBJ2-1, the V gene TRBV11-2, with D perhaps TRBD1 or TRBD2 (6 bases each). Trimming pared 2 bases from V and 9 bases from J, leaving 14 bases between. The CDR3 spans 14 residues. Per the germline V gene, CDR1 is SGHAT and CDR2 is FQNNGV. CDR3 region: CASSLLQGGGEQFF. The CDR3 nucleotides read TGTGCCAGCAGCTTACTACAGGGAGGCGGTGAGCAGTTCTTC.

This clone was seen only a few times. Distinct nucleotide sequences in the sample also encode this CDR3. The chain employs TRBV3-1 (or the pseudogene TRBV3-2) and TRBJ2-5; maybe TRBD2 (5 bases). V was clipped by 4 bases and J by 4 bases, with 13 bases between them. The CDR3 contains 14 residues. Germline CDR1 and CDR2: LGHDT and YNNKEL (reference sequence). Here the CDR3 reads CASSPSRAGETQYF. The DNA for the CDR3 is TGTGCCAGCAGCCCCTCGAGGGCGGGAGAGACCCAGTACTTC.

The chain combines TRBV3-1 (or the pseudogene TRBV3-2) with TRBJ1-5; D gene ambiguous. Per the germline V gene, CDR1 is LGHDT and CDR2 is YNNKEL (reference sequence). CDR3 size: 13 residues. The V gene lost 1 base and the J gene lost 6 bases, with 7 bases spanning the gap. This chain's CDR3 is CASSQGGAQPQHF. DNA of the CDR3: TGTGCCAGCAGCCAAGGCGGCGCTCAGCCCCAGCATTTT.

The genes are TRBV29-1 and TRBJ1-3, with a tentative D call TRBD1 (5 bases). Trimming left V 4 bases short and J 9 bases short, with 13 bases between. The germline gives CDR1 SQVTM, CDR2 ANQGSEA. The CDR3 contains 12 residues. The CDR3 spells CSVATGLGTIYF. CDR3 sequence (DNA): TGCAGCGTTGCTACAGGCTTAGGCACCATATATTTT.

The chain uses TRBV7-2 and TRBJ2-1; 8 bases are shared with TRBD2. The CDR3 runs 14 residues. V lost 3 bases, J lost 8 bases, and 6 bases stayed unmatched. CDR1 and CDR2 (germline): SGHTA, FQGNSA. Written as DNA, the CDR3 is TGTGCCAGCAGCTTCTCCCTAGCGGGCTATGAGCAGTTCTTC. Amino acid sequence: CASSFSLAGYEQFF. The whole variable domain, remainder taken from reference TRBV7-2 and TRBJ2-1, is GAGVSQSPSNKVTEKGKDVELRCDPISGHTALYWYRQSLGQGLEFLIYFQGNSAPDKSGLPSDRFSAERTGGSVSTLTIQRTQQEDSAVYLCASSFSLAGYEQFFGPGTRLTVL.

The count of this clone is one. The chain is built from TRBV6-2 or TRBV6-3 and TRBJ2-3; D uncertain. This CDR3 region has 14 residues. Between the trimmed V and J ends, which lost 5 bases and 0 bases, there was a span of 9 bases. The germline CDR1 and CDR2 sequences are MNHEY and SVGEGT. The CDR3 protein is CASSRIDSTDTQYF. The DNA for the CDR3 is TGTGCCAGCAGTAGGATAGATAGCACAGATACGCAGTATTTT.

This CDR3 is CASSLTVNTEAFF. CDR3 DNA sequence: TGTGCCAGCAGTTTGACGGTGAACACTGAAGCTTTCTTT. The chain employs TRBV6-5 and TRBJ1-1, with unresolved D. The CDR3 runs to 13 residues. Germline V lookup: CDR1 MNHEY, CDR2 SVGAGI. The V end lost 4 bases, the J end lost 0 bases, and 6 bases lay between the germline ends.

The chain links TRBV6-5 to TRBJ1-3, with D unclear. The V gene's germline CDR1 is MNHEY and CDR2 SVGAGI. This CDR3 contains 15 residues. The V and J ends lost 1 base and 0 bases respectively, with 7 bases between them. The CDR3 here is CASSYYSDSGNTIYF. DNA of the CDR3: TGTGCCAGCAGTTACTACTCAGACTCTGGAAACACCATATATTTT.

V is TRBV29-1 and J is TRBJ1-5; the match to TRBD1 covers 8 bases. Germline V CDR1 and CDR2: SQVTM, ANQGSEA. There are 13 residues in the CDR3. Trimming removed 4 bases from V and 7 bases from J; junction bases left unmatched: 6. CDR3 loop: CSVARGLEQPQHF. As DNA, the CDR3 is TGCAGCGTTGCCAGGGGGCTTGAACAGCCCCAGCATTTT.

The V call is TRBV12-3 or TRBV12-4, the J call TRBJ2-7; D is unresolved. V was cut by 4 bases and J by 3 bases, with 4 bases left in between. The CDR3 is 11 residues long. CDR3 nucleotides: TGTGCCAGCAGTTCCCACTACGAGCAGTACTTC. As protein: CASSSHYEQYF.